This T cell receptor beta chain appears in the sequencing data of a study of cytomegalovirus exposure and HLA in healthy donors. CDR1 SGHTA and CDR2 FQGNSA come from the germline V gene. V lost 4 bases and J lost 2; bases outside the gene matches: 1. The CDR3 runs 15 residues. Primers included in the PCR were 60 Vbeta and 13 Jbeta primers. Measured with immunoSEQ multiplex PCR; TCRdb has only the in-frame clones, and not every one. The sample has more than 140,000 clones; roughly 80% are singletons. The material sequenced was PBMCs. This clonotype was sampled from a female donor in good health and CMV-seronegative. The chain combines TRBV7-2 with TRBJ2-7, with 14 bases that match TRBD2. The CDR3 protein is CASSWTSGGPYEQYF. CDR3 DNA: TGTGCCAGCAGCTGGACTAGCGGGGGGCCCTACGAGCAGTACTTC.